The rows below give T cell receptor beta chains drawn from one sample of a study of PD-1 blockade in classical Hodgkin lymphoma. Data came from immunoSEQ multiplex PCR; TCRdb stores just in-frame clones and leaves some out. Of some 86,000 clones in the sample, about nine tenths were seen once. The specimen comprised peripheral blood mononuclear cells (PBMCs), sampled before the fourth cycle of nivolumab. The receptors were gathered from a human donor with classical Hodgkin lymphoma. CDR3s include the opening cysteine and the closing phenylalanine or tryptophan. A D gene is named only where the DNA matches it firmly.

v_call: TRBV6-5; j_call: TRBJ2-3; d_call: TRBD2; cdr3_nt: TGTGCCAGCAGTCCCCAAGCGGGGGCCAGAGATACGCAGTATTTT; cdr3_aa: CASSPQAGARDTQYF
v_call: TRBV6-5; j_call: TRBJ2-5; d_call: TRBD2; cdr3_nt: TGTGCCAGCAACTTAGCGGGGCGATTGGAGACCCAGTACTTC; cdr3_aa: CASNLAGRLETQYF
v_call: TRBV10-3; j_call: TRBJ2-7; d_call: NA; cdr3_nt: TGTGCCATCAGTGAGTCTTCCACCTACGAGCAGTACTTC; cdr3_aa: CAISESSTYEQYF
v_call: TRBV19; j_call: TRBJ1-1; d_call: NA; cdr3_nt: TGTGCCAGTACCCTGAATGGCGGGAACACTGAAGCTTTCTTT; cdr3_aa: CASTLNGGNTEAFF
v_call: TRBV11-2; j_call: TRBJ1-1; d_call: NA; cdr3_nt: TGTGCCAGCAGCGGGCGGCCTATGAACACTGAAGCTTTCTTT; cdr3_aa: CASSGRPMNTEAFF
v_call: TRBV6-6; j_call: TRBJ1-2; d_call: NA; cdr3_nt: TGTGCCAGCAGTTACTCGCCAGGATGGGGGGGCTACACCTTC; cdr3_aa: CASSYSPGWGGYTF
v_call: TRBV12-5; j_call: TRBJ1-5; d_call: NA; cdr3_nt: TGTGCTAGTGGTTTGGTACCCCACCCCAGGGAAAATCGAGATCAGCCCCAGCATTTT; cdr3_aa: CASGLVPHPRENRDQPQHF
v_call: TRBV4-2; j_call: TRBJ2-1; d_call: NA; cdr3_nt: TGTGCCAGCAGGGCCGGGGGACATGAGCAGTTCTTC; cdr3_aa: CASRAGGHEQFF
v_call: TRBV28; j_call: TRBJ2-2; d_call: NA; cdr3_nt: TGTGCCAGCAGTCGCCGACAGAACACCGGGGAGCTGTTTTTT; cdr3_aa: CASSRRQNTGELFF
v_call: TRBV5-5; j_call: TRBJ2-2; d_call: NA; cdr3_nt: TGTGCCAGCAGCTTTTCAGGGGAGCTGTTTTTT; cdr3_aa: CASSFSGELFF
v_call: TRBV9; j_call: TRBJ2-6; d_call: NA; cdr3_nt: TGTGCCAGCAGCGTAGCTGTTGGACAACTCTCTGGGGCCAACGTCCTGACTTTC; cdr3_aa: CASSVAVGQLSGANVLTF
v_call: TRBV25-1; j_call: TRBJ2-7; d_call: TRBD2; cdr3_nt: TGTGCCAGCAGTGAGGGGGTTGGGGGGGGCGAGCAGTACTTC; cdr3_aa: CASSEGVGGGEQYF
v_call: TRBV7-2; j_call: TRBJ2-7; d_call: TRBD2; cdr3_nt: TGTGCCAGCAGCCTTCCCCGAGCGGGACGTTTTGAGCAGTACTTC; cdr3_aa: CASSLPRAGRFEQYF
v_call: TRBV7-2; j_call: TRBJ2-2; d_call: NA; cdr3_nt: TGTGCCAGCAGCTTAGACAGGGCTGGAGCGGGGGAGCTGTTTTTT; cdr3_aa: CASSLDRAGAGELFF
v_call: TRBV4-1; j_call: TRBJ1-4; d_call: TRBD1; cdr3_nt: TGCGCCAGCAGCCAAGAACCGGGACAGGGAAGTGAAAAACTGTTTTTT; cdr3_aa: CASSQEPGQGSEKLFF
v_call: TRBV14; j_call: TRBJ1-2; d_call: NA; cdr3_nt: TGTGCCAGCAGCCAAAGTAGCAACTATGGCTACACCTTC; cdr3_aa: CASSQSSNYGYTF
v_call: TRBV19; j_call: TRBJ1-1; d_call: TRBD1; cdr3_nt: TGTGCCAGTAGTATTCGAGTGATGCGGGACAGACTTGATCTGGGAGCTTTCTTT; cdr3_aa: CASSIRVMRDRLDLGAFF